The TCR beta chain described here comes from a study of T cells in Graves' hyperthyroidism and ophthalmopathy. Findings and limits, study-wide: The model made its ophthalmopathy prediction, and onset followed a median around 6.9 months later. Researchers found most expanded thyroid clonotypes above 0.001 in blood as well.

Amplification targeted TCR beta CDR3 regions from RNA transcripts. The HTBI primer set was used in a first-round RT-PCR of the TCR CDR3. One entry per CDR3 protein results from TCRdb running MiXCR on the multiplex PCR reads. The sample records around 390,000 distinct CDR3 sequences, about 14% being singletons. Trimming removed 4 bases from V and 1 base from J, with 11 bases in between. The CDR3 length is 14 residues. In germline, CDR1 is SGHTS, CDR2 YDEGEE. Diagnosing involved the use of clinical symptoms, serum thyroxine and TRAb, thyroid ultrasound and orbital computed tomography. The authors obtained PBMCs from 10 ml of fresh peripheral blood. A word on this clonotype: Its matching antigen is unknown.

This receptor was taken from a woman in her 30s with Graves' ophthalmopathy. Sequencing input: blood. V gene TRBV5-8 combines with J gene TRBJ1-1, with D hard to call. CDR3 loop: CASSHRGENTEAFF. The CDR3 DNA reads as TGTGCCAGCAGCCATCGGGGTGAGAACACTGAAGCTTTCTTT.